A selection of T cell receptor beta chains follows, all from one sample in a study of shared clonotypes between healthy human individuals. TCRdb's copy holds only in-frame clones and misses some; the assay was immunoSEQ multiplex PCR. The repertoire holds about 600,000 clones, with 97% as singletons. The sample was naive CD4+ T cells sorted from blood. The receptors shown here come from a woman in her twenties or thirties in good health. CDR3s include the opening cysteine and the closing phenylalanine or tryptophan. Each record gives: clone size, D gene, J gene, V gene, CDR3 protein, CDR3 DNA. The D gene is left open where the match is weak. Rows give clone size only sometimes, using once, few, many, or a class for an expanded clone.

- | - | TRBJ2-7 | TRBV7-9 | CASSRGARAYEQYF | TGTGCCAGCAGCCGAGGGGCCAGAGCCTACGAGCAGTACTTC
- | - | TRBJ1-3 | TRBV14 | CASSQATFQRFFSGNTIYF | TGTGCCAGCAGCCAAGCCACGTTTCAGCGTTTCTTCTCTGGAAACACCATATATTTT
- | TRBD1 | TRBJ2-5 | TRBV12-5 | CASGPGTGGWETQYF | TGTGCTAGTGGACCAGGGACAGGGGGCTGGGAGACCCAGTACTTC
- | - | TRBJ2-5 | TRBV11-3 | CASSLTSAFSETQYF | TGTGCCAGCAGCTTAACTAGTGCCTTCTCGGAGACCCAGTACTTC
- | TRBD1 | TRBJ2-1 | TRBV10-3 | CAISPNPGQGTGNEQFF | TGTGCCATCAGTCCCAACCCCGGACAGGGTACCGGCAATGAGCAGTTCTTC
- | - | TRBJ2-6 | TRBV6-5 | CASRPPGAGANVLTF | TGTGCCAGCAGGCCCCCAGGGGCTGGGGCCAACGTCCTGACTTTC
once | TRBD1 | TRBJ1-4 | TRBV19 | CATKRTGGGEKLFF | TGTGCCACCAAAAGGACAGGGGGTGGTGAAAAACTGTTTTTT
- | - | TRBJ2-3 | TRBV28 | CASMILDTQYF | TGTGCCAGCATGATCTTAGATACGCAGTATTTT
- | TRBD1 | TRBJ2-3 | TRBV28 | CASSWDRAGDTQYF | TGTGCCAGCAGTTGGGACAGGGCGGGCGATACGCAGTATTTT
- | - | TRBJ1-3 | TRBV4-2 | CASSLRGYGNTIYF | TGTGCCAGCAGCTTGAGGGGCTACGGAAACACCATATATTTT
once | - | TRBJ2-1 | TRBV2 | CASSRLSMVDNEQFF | TGTGCCAGCAGCCGCTTATCTATGGTCGACAATGAGCAGTTCTTC
- | - | TRBJ1-1 | TRBV28 | CASSTPVGGGNTEAFF | TGTGCCAGCAGCACCCCCGTGGGGGGGGGCAACACTGAAGCTTTCTTT
- | - | TRBJ2-5 | TRBV7-8 | CASSFLRPETQYF | TGTGCCAGCAGCTTTCTAAGGCCAGAGACCCAGTACTTC
- | - | TRBJ2-7 | TRBV4-2 | CASSQGGRTGLLTYEQYF | TGTGCCAGCAGCCAAGGGGGAAGGACGGGACTTCTAACCTACGAGCAGTACTTC
- | - | TRBJ1-3 | TRBV9 | CASSVGGAAGNTIYF | TGTGCCAGCAGCGTAGGGGGGGCGGCTGGAAACACCATATATTTT
- | - | TRBJ2-7 | TRBV2 | CASSESGYEQYF | TGTGCCAGCAGTGAAAGTGGTTACGAGCAGTACTTC
- | - | TRBJ2-7 | TRBV5-1 | CASSPWDGMEQYF | TGCGCCAGCAGCCCATGGGACGGAATGGAGCAGTACTTC
- | - | TRBJ2-7 | TRBV6-5 | CASSYSSGSEQYF | TGTGCCAGCAGTTACTCGTCAGGGTCCGAGCAGTACTTC
- | TRBD1 | TRBJ2-3 | TRBV2 | CASSAQGAGADTQYF | TGTGCCAGCAGTGCGCAGGGGGCAGGGGCAGATACGCAGTATTTT
- | - | TRBJ1-3 | TRBV5-1 | CASSGSTWTDGNTIYF | TGCGCCAGCAGCGGGTCAACATGGACAGATGGAAACACCATATATTTT
- | - | TRBJ1-1 | TRBV28 | CASSLVQRSTEAFF | TGTGCCAGCAGTTTAGTACAGCGATCCACTGAAGCTTTCTTT
- | TRBD2 | TRBJ2-1 | TRBV6-1 | CASSETGGLAANNEQFF | TGTGCCAGCAGTGAGACGGGGGGACTAGCGGCTAACAATGAGCAGTTCTTC
- | - | TRBJ1-1 | TRBV5-1 | CASSLRFVTKGDTEAFF | TGCGCCAGCAGCTTGAGGTTCGTGACGAAAGGCGACACTGAAGCTTTCTTT
- | - | TRBJ2-7 | TRBV4-1 | CASSTRKGENEQYF | TGCGCCAGCAGCACACGCAAGGGGGAGAACGAGCAGTACTTC
few | - | TRBJ1-5 | TRBV30 | CAWSRQRGQPQHF | TGTGCCTGGAGTCGTCAGCGAGGTCAGCCCCAGCATTTT
- | - | TRBJ1-4 | TRBV6-5 | CATSFYRDAEKLFF | TGTGCCACCTCCTTTTACCGGGACGCCGAAAAACTGTTTTTT
- | - | TRBJ2-2 | TRBV7-2 | CASSLFLGTGELFF | TGTGCCAGCAGCTTATTTTTGGGCACCGGGGAGCTGTTTTTT
- | - | TRBJ2-7 | TRBV28 | CASSFSYYEQYF | TGTGCCAGCAGTTTTTCGTACTACGAGCAGTACTTC
- | - | TRBJ2-1 | TRBV29-1 | CSVGFLLANYNEQFF | TGCAGCGTTGGTTTTCTTCTAGCGAACTACAATGAGCAGTTCTTC
- | - | TRBJ2-7 | TRBV7-8 | CASSFLPYEQYF | TGTGCCAGCAGCTTCCTCCCCTACGAGCAGTACTTC
- | - | TRBJ2-1 | TRBV19 | CASSIMVSRNEQFF | TGTGCCAGTAGTATTATGGTCTCCCGGAATGAGCAGTTCTTC
once | - | TRBJ1-2 | TRBV11-2 | CASSLWQSNGYTF | TGTGCCAGCAGCTTATGGCAGAGCAATGGCTACACCTTC
- | - | TRBJ1-2 | TRBV28 | CASTDTGDVPGYTF | TGTGCCAGCACCGACACGGGGGACGTTCCTGGCTACACCTTC
- | - | TRBJ2-7 | TRBV27 | CASSTSGRTYEQYF | TGTGCCAGCTCTACCTCGGGCCGCACCTACGAGCAGTACTTC
- | TRBD1 | TRBJ2-7 | TRBV2 | CASRGQTSSYEQYF | TGTGCCAGCAGGGGACAGACGAGCTCCTACGAGCAGTACTTC
- | - | TRBJ2-3 | TRBV30 | CAWSSTDTQYF | TGTGCCTGGAGTTCCACAGATACGCAGTATTTT
- | - | TRBJ1-4 | TRBV28 | CASSLLLTEEKLFF | TGTGCCAGCAGTCTCCTGCTTACAGAAGAAAAACTGTTTTTT
- | - | TRBJ2-5 | TRBV28 | CASSFSFVVGGFQETQYF | TGTGCCAGCAGTTTTTCGTTTGTAGTCGGCGGATTCCAAGAGACCCAGTACTTC
- | - | TRBJ1-5 | TRBV7-9 | CASSLVGDQPQHF | TGTGCCAGCAGCTTAGTTGGGGATCAGCCCCAGCATTTT
- | TRBD2 | TRBJ2-2 | TRBV6-4 | CASTGTKGTGELFF | TGTGCCAGCACCGGGACTAAGGGCACCGGGGAGCTGTTTTTT
- | - | TRBJ1-2 | TRBV7-9 | CASSSGEETLYSYGYTF | TGTGCCAGCAGCAGTGGCGAAGAAACTCTTTATTCTTATGGCTACACCTTC
- | TRBD1 | TRBJ2-1 | TRBV4-1 | CASSQTGAKGPYNEQFF | TGCGCCAGCAGCCAAACAGGGGCGAAGGGACCCTACAATGAGCAGTTCTTC
few | - | TRBJ2-5 | TRBV29-1 | CSVGGETQYF | TGCAGCGTTGGAGGAGAGACCCAGTACTTC
- | TRBD2 | TRBJ2-1 | TRBV15 | CATSRDLTSGGLEQFF | TGTGCCACCAGCAGAGATCTTACTAGCGGGGGTCTTGAGCAGTTCTTC
- | TRBD2 | TRBJ2-5 | TRBV25-1 | CASSERGLAGEGETQYF | TGTGCCAGCAGTGAACGCGGACTAGCGGGAGAGGGAGAGACCCAGTACTTC
- | - | TRBJ2-3 | TRBV10-1 | CASSESRSRGDTQYF | TGCGCCAGCAGTGAGTCCCGTAGCCGTGGAGATACGCAGTATTTT
- | - | TRBJ2-5 | TRBV28 | CASRPQGLEETQYF | TGTGCCAGCAGACCCCAGGGACTGGAAGAGACCCAGTACTTC
once | - | TRBJ1-1 | TRBV2 | CASSATEGIPTVNTEAFF | TGTGCCAGCAGTGCGACAGAGGGGATCCCGACCGTGAACACTGAAGCTTTCTTT
- | TRBD1 | TRBJ2-1 | TRBV6-5 | CASSYRLGQGPNEQFF | TGTGCCAGCAGTTACAGGCTTGGACAGGGCCCCAATGAGCAGTTCTTC
- | TRBD2 | TRBJ2-5 | TRBV5-4 | CASSPLAGVGETQYF | TGTGCCAGCAGCCCTCTAGCGGGAGTTGGGGAGACCCAGTACTTC
- | - | TRBJ1-1 | TRBV29-1 | CSAPVEAFF | TGCAGCGCGCCCGTAGAAGCTTTCTTT
- | - | TRBJ1-1 | TRBV19 | CASKGAKQGRDSRNTEAFF | TGTGCCAGTAAGGGAGCCAAACAGGGCCGAGATTCTAGGAACACTGAAGCTTTCTTT
- | TRBD1 | TRBJ1-1 | TRBV7-9 | CASSLGDRAILNTEAFF | TGTGCCAGCAGCTTAGGGGACAGGGCGATTTTGAACACTGAAGCTTTCTTT
- | - | TRBJ1-3 | TRBV28 | CASSPGGKGNTIYF | TGTGCCAGCAGCCCTGGAGGTAAAGGAAACACCATATATTTT